Following are 5 T cell receptor beta chains from one sample sequenced in a study of T cell changes during pregnancy in multiple sclerosis. Profiling relied on immunoSEQ multiplex PCR, and the TCRdb table lists in-frame clones only, not all of them. This sample has tens of thousands of clones, with about 91% found just once. The sample was CD4+ T cells from peripheral blood mononuclear cells, taken after pregnancy. These receptors were obtained from a female donor in good health, enrolled as a control in a pregnancy study.

This clone occurred once. This chain connects TRBV7-8 to TRBJ2-6; the D gene is possibly TRBD2 (5 bases). The germline gives CDR1 SGHVS, CDR2 FQNEAQ. The CDR3 is made up of 15 amino acids. The V end lost 1 base, the J end lost 2 bases, and 6 bases lay between the germline ends. This chain's CDR3 is CASSLGAAGANVLTF. The CDR3 bases are TGTGCCAGCAGCTTAGGAGCGGCTGGGGCCAACGTCCTGACTTTC. The whole variable domain, remainder taken from reference TRBV7-8 and TRBJ2-6, is GAGVSQSPRYKVAKRGQDVALRCDPISGHVSLFWYQQALGQGPEFLTYFQNEAQLDKSGLPSDRFFAERPEGSVSTLKIQRTQQEDSAVYLCASSLGAAGANVLTFGAGSRLTVL.

The chain employs TRBV7-6 and TRBJ2-7; D possibly corresponds to TRBD2 (6 bases). Germline V CDR1 and CDR2: SGHVS, FNYEAQ. The CDR3 loop spans 15 amino acids. Trimming shortened V by 5 bases and J by 6 bases, and 20 bases separated the two germline ends. Written as DNA, the CDR3 is TGTGCCAGCAGCGCCGTGGGGACGGGAGTTGTCGAGCAGTACTTC. As protein: CASSAVGTGVVEQYF.

V is TRBV5-4 and J is TRBJ1-1; 8 nucleotides agree with TRBD1. There are 15 residues in the CDR3. The V segment lost 1 base and the J segment 3 bases; nucleotides outside the gene matches: 5. The germline CDR1 and CDR2 sequences are SGHNT and YYREEE (reference sequence). CDR3 in amino acids: CASSLRGTGHTEAFF. For the CDR3, the DNA is TGTGCCAGCAGCTTGAGGGGGACAGGCCACACTGAAGCTTTCTTT.

The V call is TRBV4-2, the J call TRBJ2-7, with a weak D call TRBD1 (6 bases). The V and J ends lost 4 bases and 1 base respectively, with 8 bases between them. From germline, CDR1 is LGHNA and CDR2 YNFKEQ. The CDR3 sequence is 13 residues long. The DNA of the CDR3 is TGTGCCAGCAGCCCGGACAGTTCCTACGAGCAGTACTTC. Translated, it gives CASSPDSSYEQYF.

The CDR3 region is CASSSILAGDQSTGYNEQFF. The CDR3 bases are TGTGCCAGCAGTTCTATTTTAGCGGGAGACCAGTCTACGGGCTACAATGAGCAGTTCTTC. This chain joins TRBV28 and TRBJ2-1; 9 bases agree with TRBD2. The CDR3 consists of 20 residues. V gave up 4 bases and J gave up 3 bases; unmatched junction bases: 19. Germline CDR1 MDHEN, CDR2 SYDVKM.